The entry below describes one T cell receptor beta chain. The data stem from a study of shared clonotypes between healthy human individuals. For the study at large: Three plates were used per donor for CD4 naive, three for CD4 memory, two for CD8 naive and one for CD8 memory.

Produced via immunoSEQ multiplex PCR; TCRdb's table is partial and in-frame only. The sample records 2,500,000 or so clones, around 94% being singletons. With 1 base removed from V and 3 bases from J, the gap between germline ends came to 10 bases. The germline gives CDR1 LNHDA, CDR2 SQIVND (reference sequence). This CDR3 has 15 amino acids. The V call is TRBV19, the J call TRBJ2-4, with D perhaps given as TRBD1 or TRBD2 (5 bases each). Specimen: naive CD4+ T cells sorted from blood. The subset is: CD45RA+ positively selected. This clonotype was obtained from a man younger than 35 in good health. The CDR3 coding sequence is TGTGCCAGTAGTATAGGAGGGGTGTTCAAAAACATTCAGTACTTC. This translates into CASSIGGVFKNIQYF.